A single T cell receptor beta chain is shown here with its context. What it recognizes is unknown. The source of the sample is a study of vaccination effects on CD4 cells after COVID-19. Overall study: Vaccination followed sampling of two convalescent patients by 16 days and one week respectively. A density of about 2 million PBMC per well was used; these cells were cultured with about 10 IU/ml IL-2 and roughly 10 ug/ml peptides.

Scientists isolated CD4+ T cells after an approximately 9-day culture period ended. Profiling relied on immunoSEQ multiplex PCR, and the TCRdb table lists in-frame clones only, not all of them. The sample has approximately 46,000 clones; roughly 74% are singletons. This sequence was found in a human donor who had a prior SARS-CoV-2 infection. The sequencing used CD4+ T cells from PBMCs cultured without peptide, collected before COVID-19 vaccination.

CDR3 coding DNA: TGTGCCAGCAGCTACCCGGGAAAAGAGACCCAGTACTTC. This translates into CASSYPGKETQYF. The chain joins TRBV7-3 to TRBJ2-5; possibly TRBD2 for D (5 bases). Germline values: CDR1 SGHTA, CDR2 FQGTGA. CDR3 length: 13 amino acids. V shed 4 bases and J shed 3 bases, with 9 bases lying between them.